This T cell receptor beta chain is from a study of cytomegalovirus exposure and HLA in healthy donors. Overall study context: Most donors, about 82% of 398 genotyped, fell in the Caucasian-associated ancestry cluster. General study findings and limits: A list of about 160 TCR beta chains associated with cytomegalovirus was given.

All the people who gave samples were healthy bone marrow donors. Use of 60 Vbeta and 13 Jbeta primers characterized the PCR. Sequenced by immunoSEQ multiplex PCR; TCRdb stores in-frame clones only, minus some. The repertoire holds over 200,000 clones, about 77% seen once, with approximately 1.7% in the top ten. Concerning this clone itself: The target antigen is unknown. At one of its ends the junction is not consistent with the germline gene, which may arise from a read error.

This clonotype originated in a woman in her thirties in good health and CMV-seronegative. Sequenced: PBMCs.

CDR3 nucleotide sequence: TGTGCCAGCAGTTTGGGAGCTAGCGGGGGGGCTAATGAGCAGTTCTTC. This codes for CASSLGASGGANEQFF. This rearrangement joins TRBV5-4 to TRBJ2-1; TRBD2 matches 12 bases. There are 16 residues in the CDR3. Germline loops: CDR1 SGHNT, CDR2 YYREEE (reference sequence).